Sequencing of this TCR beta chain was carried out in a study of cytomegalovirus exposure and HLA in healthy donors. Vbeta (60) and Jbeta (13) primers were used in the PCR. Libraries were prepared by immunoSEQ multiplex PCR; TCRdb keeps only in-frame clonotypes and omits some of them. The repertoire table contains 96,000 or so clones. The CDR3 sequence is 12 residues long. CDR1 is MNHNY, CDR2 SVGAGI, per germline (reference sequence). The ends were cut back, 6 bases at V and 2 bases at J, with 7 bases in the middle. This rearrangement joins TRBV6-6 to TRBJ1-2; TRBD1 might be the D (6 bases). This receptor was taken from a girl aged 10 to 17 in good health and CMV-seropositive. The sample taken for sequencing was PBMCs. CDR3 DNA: TGTGCCAGCAGAACAGGGAACTATGGCTACACCTTC. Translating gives CASRTGNYGYTF.